These 21 T cell receptor beta chains were all obtained from the same sample, sequenced in a study of blood T cell repertoires in COVID-19. Clones were sequenced by immunoSEQ multiplex PCR, and TCRdb holds only the in-frame ones, with some missing. The table has roughly 130,000 clones, 84% seen once; the top ten hold approximately 8.9%. The sequenced sample was peripheral blood. These receptor sequences come from a man aged 25-45 years with COVID-19, enrolled during active disease.

This clone was detected a few times. The V and J genes are TRBV6-4 and TRBJ1-5; tentatively, D is TRBD1 (6 bases). The CDR3 extends over 15 amino acids. The germline V and J ends were trimmed by 6 bases and 6 bases, with 18 bases remaining between them. From germline, CDR1 is MRHNA and CDR2 SNTAGT. CDR3 loop: CASSPGSGVGQPQHF. The CDR3 DNA is TGTGCCAGCAGCCCGGGGTCAGGGGTCGGTCAGCCCCAGCATTTT.

The chain joins TRBV10-3 to TRBJ2-5; TRBD2 matches at 8 bases. The V segment lost 2 bases and the J segment 8 bases; nucleotides outside the gene matches: 16. This CDR3 is 17 amino acids long. In germline, CDR1 is ENHRY, CDR2 SYGVKD. For the CDR3, the DNA is TGTGCCATCAGTGAGACGGGGGGGGGTTCGCAATCGGCAACCCAGTACTTC. This codes for CAISETGGGSQSATQYF.

This clone occurred once. In DNA, the CDR3 is TGTGCCAGCAGCTCTAGGAGGGGACAGGGGGAAAATGAGCAGTTCTTC. Amino acids: CASSSRRGQGENEQFF. This chain links TRBV11-2 with TRBJ2-1; 11 bases are a match to TRBD1. Germline-derived CDR1 and CDR2 are SGHAT and FQNNGV. Trimming took 4 bases from V and 7 from J; bases not matched to a gene: 9. This CDR3 comprises 16 residues.

V usage is TRBV6-2 or TRBV6-3 and J usage is TRBJ2-7, with D perhaps TRBD2 (5 bases). Germline V gene sequence: CDR1 MNHEY, CDR2 SVGEGT. The CDR3 totals 13 residues. Trimming left V 5 bases short and J 7 bases short, with 15 bases between. CDR3 region: CASSTSASGEQYF. The CDR3 nucleotides read TGTGCCAGCAGTACCTCGGCGAGCGGTGAGCAGTACTTC.

The rearrangement links TRBV24-1 to TRBJ1-1, with a tentative D call TRBD1 (6 bases). The CDR3 has 14 residues. From germline, CDR1 is KGHDR and CDR2 SFDVKD. V lost 9 bases and J 0 bases, leaving 13 bases between the germline ends. CDR3 in DNA: TGTGCCACCTCCTCAGACAGGCTGAACACTGAAGCTTTCTTT. It encodes CATSSDRLNTEAFF.

The chain recombines TRBV7-9 with TRBJ1-1, with D unclear. Trimming took off 5 bases at V and 2 bases at J, with 3 bases between the two ends. Germline CDR1 and CDR2: SEHNR and FQNEAQ (reference sequence). The CDR3 consists of 11 residues. The CDR3: CASSLNTEAFF. Written as DNA, the CDR3 is TGTGCCAGCAGCCTCAACACTGAAGCTTTCTTT.

V and J are TRBV6-5 and TRBJ2-1, with a weak D call TRBD2 (6 bases). In germline, CDR1 is MNHEY, CDR2 SVGAGI. The CDR3 is 14 residues long. Between the trimmed V and J ends, which lost 6 bases and 2 bases, there was a span of 11 bases. Here the CDR3 DNA reads TGTGCCAGCAGCCAGGACTATACCTACAATGAGCAGTTCTTC. Translating gives CASSQDYTYNEQFF.

On this clone: A read error may account for a junction end that differs from germline. V and J are TRBV7-9 and TRBJ2-5; D might be TRBD1 (5 bases). CDR3 size: 13 residues. Germline V gives CDR1 SEHNR, CDR2 FQNEAQ (reference sequence). The CDR3 DNA follows: TGTGCCAGCAGCTTAGGGCTTGGCGACAGTAGGCACTTC. Its translation: CASSLGLGDSRHF.

The chain has TRBV6-5 and TRBJ1-2; possible D gene TRBD1, 5 bases. The V gene lost 5 bases and the J gene lost 5 bases, with 15 bases spanning the gap. The germline V gene has CDR1 MNHEY and CDR2 SVGAGI. The CDR3 consists of 14 residues. The CDR3 coding sequence is TGTGCCAGCAGTACCCGGACACTGGAATATGGCTACACCTTC. Translating it yields CASSTRTLEYGYTF.

This rearrangement joins TRBV6-5 to TRBJ1-4; 7 bases align to TRBD1. With V trimmed by 4 bases and J by 7 bases, 6 bases remained unmatched. This CDR3 comprises 14 residues. Germline V gene lookup returns CDR1 MNHEY and CDR2 SVGAGI. The CDR3 region is CASSSQGNGEKLFF. The CDR3 nucleotides are TGTGCCAGCAGTTCACAGGGGAACGGTGAAAAACTGTTTTTT.

Many counts were recorded for this clone. The chain is built from TRBV3-1 (or the pseudogene TRBV3-2) and TRBJ2-1; D remains ambiguous. Germline V gives CDR1 LGHDT, CDR2 YNNKEL (reference sequence). V dropped 4 bases and J dropped 6 bases, with 10 bases sitting between them. The CDR3 loop spans 13 amino acids. CDR3: CASSPVESNEQFF. The CDR3 nucleotides read TGTGCCAGCAGCCCGGTTGAAAGCAATGAGCAGTTCTTC.

The chain couples TRBV29-1 to TRBJ2-1, with D possibly being TRBD2 (7 bases). Germline V gives CDR1 SQVTM, CDR2 ANQGSEA. The germline V and J ends were trimmed by 6 bases and 7 bases, with 19 bases remaining between them. This CDR3 has 14 amino acids. The CDR3 is CSVRKAGTKNEQFF. DNA for the CDR3: TGCAGCGTCCGAAAAGCGGGGACAAAAAATGAGCAGTTCTTC.

The genes are TRBV19 and TRBJ2-5; TRBD2 might be the D (5 bases). V lost 3 bases to trimming and J lost 5 bases, with 10 bases between them. Per germline, CDR1 LNHDA and CDR2 SQIVND (reference sequence). This CDR3 contains 13 residues. Here the CDR3 DNA reads TGTGCCAGTAGTATGCCGGAGGAGGAGACCCAGTACTTC. Translation gives CASSMPEEETQYF.

This clone is a singleton in its sample. The chain combines TRBV7-8 with TRBJ2-2, with D unresolved. The V gene's germline CDR1 is SGHVS and CDR2 FQNEAQ. Trimming cost V 3 bases and J 1 base, with 9 bases left between them. The CDR3 is 15 amino acids. Here the CDR3 DNA reads TGTGCCAGCAGCTTCGGCGGAAAGAACACCGGGGAGCTGTTTTTT. It specifies CASSFGGKNTGELFF. Variable domain in full (rest from reference TRBV7-8 and TRBJ2-2): GAGVSQSPRYKVAKRGQDVALRCDPISGHVSLFWYQQALGQGPEFLTYFQNEAQLDKSGLPSDRFFAERPEGSVSTLKIQRTQQEDSAVYLCASSFGGKNTGELFFGEGSRLTVL.

The V and J genes are TRBV6-1 and TRBJ2-1; 10 bases fit TRBD2. CDR3 length: 15 residues. Trimming removed 2 bases from V and 8 bases from J; junction bases left unmatched: 6. Germline CDR1 reads MNHNS; CDR2 reads SASEGT. CDR3 sequence reads: CASSETGLASDEQFF. The CDR3, as DNA: TGTGCCAGCAGTGAAACGGGACTAGCGAGCGATGAGCAGTTCTTC.

CDR3: CAIGGNSAGVHEQFF. The CDR3 nucleotides read TGTGCCATCGGGGGAAACTCAGCGGGAGTACATGAGCAGTTCTTC. The genes are TRBV10-3 and TRBJ2-1, with 8 nucleotides matching TRBD2. The germline gives CDR1 ENHRY, CDR2 SYGVKD. The J segment lost 8 bases and the V segment lost 8 bases, leaving 14 bases of the junction unmatched. This CDR3 contains 15 residues.

This sequence joins TRBV28 and TRBJ2-1, with 11 nucleotides matching TRBD2. This CDR3 is built from 14 residues. J was trimmed by 5 bases and V by 7 bases; bases with no gene match: 4. Germline assignment: CDR1 MDHEN and CDR2 SYDVKM. The CDR3 DNA follows: TGTGCCAGCAAAGGACTAGCGGGCAACAATGAGCAGTTCTTC. It yields the protein CASKGLAGNNEQFF.

J is TRBJ1-1 and V is TRBV6-4; the D gene is possibly TRBD1 (5 bases). Germline V lookup: CDR1 MRHNA, CDR2 SNTAGT. V was trimmed by 3 bases and J by 4 bases, leaving 12 bases between them. This CDR3 spans 14 amino acids. The CDR3 coding sequence is TGTGCCAGCAGTGAGGAGGGGTGGAGCACTGAAGCTTTCTTT. It specifies CASSEEGWSTEAFF.

Concerning this clone itself: This CDR3 is also generated by other DNA sequences in the sample. The chain carries TRBV19 and TRBJ2-3; D is undetermined. V was trimmed by 6 bases and J by 0 bases, leaving 10 bases between them. The CDR3 contains 14 residues. Germline V CDR1 and CDR2: LNHDA, SQIVND (reference sequence). The CDR3 reads CASSPGPSTDTQYF. CDR3 coding DNA: TGTGCCAGTAGCCCCGGTCCGAGCACAGATACGCAGTATTTT.

This chain connects TRBV6-1 to TRBJ2-7; 10 nucleotides match TRBD1. The CDR3 covers 16 residues. Germline V gene sequence: CDR1 MNHNS, CDR2 SASEGT. Unmatched junction bases numbered 9, after V lost 3 bases and J lost 4 bases. CDR3 amino acids: CASSDYGQGGSYEQYF. As DNA, the CDR3 is TGTGCCAGCAGTGACTACGGACAGGGGGGTTCTTACGAGCAGTACTTC.

This clone has just one count. This chain links TRBV19 with TRBJ2-4, with D uncertain. Trimming pared 5 bases from V and 8 bases from J, leaving 13 bases between. From germline, CDR1 is LNHDA and CDR2 SQIVND (reference sequence). CDR3 length: 13 residues. The CDR3: CASSLRNSDIQYF. In DNA, the CDR3 is TGTGCCAGTAGTTTAAGAAATTCAGACATTCAGTACTTC.